The 13 T cell receptor beta chains below were found in one sample sequenced in a study of blood T cell repertoires in COVID-19. Profiling relied on immunoSEQ multiplex PCR, and the TCRdb table lists in-frame clones only, not all of them. Among some 130,000 clones, 88% were seen once, and the ten largest hold 10%. The sample consisted of peripheral blood. The receptor source for this set is a man aged 45-65 years with acute or convalescent COVID-19.

The chain combines TRBV7-3 with TRBJ1-2; 12 bases agree with TRBD1. The V and J ends lost 5 bases and 5 bases, in that order; junction bases with no gene match: 6. The CDR3 contains 15 residues. Germline loops: CDR1 SGHTA, CDR2 FQGTGA. DNA of the CDR3: TGTGCCAGCAGCCCGTCGGGACAGGGGGCGTATGGCTACACCTTC. Protein sequence: CASSPSGQGAYGYTF.

The V call is TRBV3-1 (or the pseudogene TRBV3-2), the J call TRBJ2-5, with D uncertain. The CDR3 contains 12 residues. Germline-derived CDR1 and CDR2 are LGHDT and YNNKEL (reference sequence). The V end was cut by 1 base, the J end by 5 bases, with 5 bases between. This CDR3 is CASSQAAETQYF. Written as DNA, the CDR3 is TGTGCCAGCAGCCAAGCCGCGGAGACCCAGTACTTC.

The gene calls are TRBV28 and TRBJ1-2; TRBD1 might be the D (5 bases). The CDR3 is made up of 13 amino acids. Germline loops: CDR1 MDHEN, CDR2 SYDVKM. The germline V and J ends were trimmed by 5 bases and 8 bases, with 15 bases remaining between them. The CDR3 DNA follows: TGTGCCAGCAGTCTCGACATGGGGGGAGGCTACACCTTC. It codes for CASSLDMGGGYTF.

The rearrangement joins TRBV11-2 to TRBJ2-7; D is possibly TRBD2 (5 bases). The CDR3 is made up of 12 amino acids. Germline CDR1 is SGHAT and CDR2 is FQNNGV. V gave up 5 bases and J gave up 3 bases, with 8 bases separating them. CDR3 loop: CASSLSGYEQYF. The DNA for the CDR3 is TGTGCCAGCAGCCTAAGCGGCTACGAGCAGTACTTC.

This clone was counted a few times. The chain combines TRBV19 with TRBJ2-7, with 10 bases lining up with TRBD1. Trimming took 7 bases from V and 3 from J; bases not matched to a gene: 9. From germline, CDR1 is LNHDA and CDR2 SQIVND (reference sequence). This CDR3 comprises 15 residues. CDR3 sequence: CASTLQGDRGYEQYF. Here the CDR3 DNA reads TGTGCCAGTACCCTTCAGGGGGACAGGGGCTACGAGCAGTACTTC.

The CDR3 DNA reads TGTGCCAGCAGTTACTCGGCCGGACACGGCTATGGCTACACCTTC. It is translated as CASSYSAGHGYGYTF. This chain uses TRBV6-5 with TRBJ1-2; weak D call: TRBD1 (5 bases). V was trimmed by 0 bases and J by 4 bases, leaving 12 bases between them. This CDR3 comprises 15 residues. Looked up from germline, CDR1 is MNHEY and CDR2 is SVGAGI.

The chain couples TRBV5-5 to TRBJ1-1, with D uncertain. CDR3 length: 15 residues. From germline, CDR1 is SGHKS and CDR2 YYEKEE (reference sequence). Trimming removed 3 bases from V and 2 bases from J, with 14 bases in between. CDR3 in amino acids: CASSWGGISNTEAFF. In DNA form, the CDR3 reads TGTGCCAGCAGCTGGGGAGGGATTTCAAACACTGAAGCTTTCTTT.

J is TRBJ1-6 and V is TRBV19; D gene unclear. The V end was cut by 3 bases, the J end by 0 bases, with 6 bases between. CDR1 and CDR2 (germline): LNHDA, SQIVND (reference sequence). This CDR3 is built from 15 residues. The CDR3 reads CASSMGSSYNSPLHF. DNA of the CDR3: TGTGCCAGTAGTATGGGGAGCTCCTATAATTCACCCCTCCACTTT. The whole variable domain, remainder taken from reference TRBV19 and TRBJ1-6, is DGGITQSPKYLFRKEGQNVTLSCEQNLNHDAMYWYRQDPGQGLRLIYYSQIVNDFQKGDIAEGYSVSREKKESFPLTVTSAQKNPTAFYLCASSMGSSYNSPLHFGNGTRLTVT.

The rearrangement links TRBV3-1 (or the pseudogene TRBV3-2) to TRBJ2-2; D might be TRBD1 (5 bases). The V and J ends lost 4 bases and 3 bases respectively, with 12 bases between them. Per germline, CDR1 LGHDT and CDR2 YNNKEL (reference sequence). The CDR3 spans 15 residues. CDR3 DNA: TGTGCCAGCAGCCCGACCTCAGGGTACACCGGGGAGCTGTTTTTT. Residues: CASSPTSGYTGELFF.

This clone was seen a single time. The chain carries TRBV11-2 and TRBJ2-1, with 7 bases identical to TRBD2. Germline CDR1 is SGHAT and CDR2 is FQNNGV. V was clipped by 3 bases and J by 5 bases; unmatched bases: 7. The CDR3 contains 15 residues. Written as DNA, the CDR3 is TGTGCCAGCAGCTTTACTCCCCTAGCGGACAATGAGCAGTTCTTC. Its protein is CASSFTPLADNEQFF.

J is TRBJ1-2 and V is TRBV2; possibly TRBD1 for D (6 bases). Trimming removed 3 bases from V and 5 bases from J, with 7 bases in between. The CDR3 runs to 12 residues. In germline, CDR1 is SNHLY, CDR2 FYNNEI. The DNA for the CDR3 is TGTGCCAGCAGTGATCAGGGGTATGGCTACACCTTC. It translates to CASSDQGYGYTF. Combining the CDR3 with reference TRBV2 and TRBJ1-2 gives the whole variable domain EPEVTQTPSHQVTQMGQEVILRCVPISNHLYFYWYRQILGQKVEFLVSFYNNEISEKSEIFDDQFSVERPDGSNFTLKIRSTKLEDSAMYFCASSDQGYGYTFGSGTRLTVV.

There are a few counts of this clone. The chain couples TRBV5-5 to TRBJ2-5; 13 bases are a match to TRBD2. CDR1 SGHKS and CDR2 YYEKEE come from the germline V gene (reference sequence). The CDR3 has 14 amino acids. V dropped 6 bases and J dropped 5; count of bases not matched to a gene: 4. CDR3 protein: CASILGLAGETQYF. CDR3 DNA: TGTGCCAGCATCCTGGGACTAGCGGGGGAGACCCAGTACTTC.

As concerns this clone: An end of the junction does not agree with germline; a read error may underlie this. The chain employs TRBV6-1 and TRBJ1-2, with 9 bases lining up with TRBD1. The CDR3 extends over 15 amino acids. The V gene's germline CDR1 is MNHNS and CDR2 SASEGT. CDR3 sequence reads: CASSEAGTGYYGYTF. The DNA of the CDR3 is TGTGCCAGCAGTGAAGCCGGGACAGGGTACTACGGCTACACCTTC.